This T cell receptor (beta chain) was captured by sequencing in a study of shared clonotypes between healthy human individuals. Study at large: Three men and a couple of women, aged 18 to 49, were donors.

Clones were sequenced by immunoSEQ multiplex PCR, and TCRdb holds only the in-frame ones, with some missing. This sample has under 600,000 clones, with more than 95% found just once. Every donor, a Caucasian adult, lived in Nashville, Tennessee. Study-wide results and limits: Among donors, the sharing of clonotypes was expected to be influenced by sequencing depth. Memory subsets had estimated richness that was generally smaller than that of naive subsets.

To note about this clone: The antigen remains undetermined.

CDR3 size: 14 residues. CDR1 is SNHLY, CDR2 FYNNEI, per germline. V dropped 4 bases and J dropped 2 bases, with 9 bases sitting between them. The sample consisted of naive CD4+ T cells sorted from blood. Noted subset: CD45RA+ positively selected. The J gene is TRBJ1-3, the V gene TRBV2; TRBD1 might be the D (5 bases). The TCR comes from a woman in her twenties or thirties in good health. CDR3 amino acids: CASSGGRAGNTIYF. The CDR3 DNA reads TGTGCCAGCAGTGGAGGCAGGGCTGGAAACACCATATATTTT.